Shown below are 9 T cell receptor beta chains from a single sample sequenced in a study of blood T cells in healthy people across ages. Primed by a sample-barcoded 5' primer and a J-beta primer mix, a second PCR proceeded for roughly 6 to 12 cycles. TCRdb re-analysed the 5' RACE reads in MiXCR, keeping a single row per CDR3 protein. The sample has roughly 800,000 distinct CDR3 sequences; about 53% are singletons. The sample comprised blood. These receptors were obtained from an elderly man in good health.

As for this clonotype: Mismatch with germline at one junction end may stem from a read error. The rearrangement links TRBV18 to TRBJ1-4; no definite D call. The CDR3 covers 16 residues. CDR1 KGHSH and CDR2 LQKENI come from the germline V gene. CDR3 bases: TGTGCCAGCTCACCCAACTCGCCGGGGATTAATGAAAAACTATTTTTT. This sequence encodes CASSPNSPGINEKLFF.

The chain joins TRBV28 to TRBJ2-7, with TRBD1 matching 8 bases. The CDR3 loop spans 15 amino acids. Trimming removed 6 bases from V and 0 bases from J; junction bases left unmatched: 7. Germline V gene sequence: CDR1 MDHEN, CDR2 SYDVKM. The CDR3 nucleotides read TGTGCCAGCAGCGGCGAGGGGACAGGCTCCTACGAGCAGTACTTC. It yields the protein CASSGEGTGSYEQYF.

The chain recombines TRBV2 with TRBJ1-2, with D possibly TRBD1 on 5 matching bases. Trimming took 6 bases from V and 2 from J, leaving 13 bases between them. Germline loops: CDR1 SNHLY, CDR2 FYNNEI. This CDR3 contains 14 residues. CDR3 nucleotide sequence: TGTGCCAGCAGAATCGGAGGGGTGAACTATGGCTACACCTTC. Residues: CASRIGGVNYGYTF.

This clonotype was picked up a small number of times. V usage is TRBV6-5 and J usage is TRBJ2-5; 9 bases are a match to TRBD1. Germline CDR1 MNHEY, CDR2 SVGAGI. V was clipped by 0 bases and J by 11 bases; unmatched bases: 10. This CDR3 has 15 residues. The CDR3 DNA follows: TGTGCCAGCAGTTACTCGAACAGGGGGCTAGGAGAGCAGTACTTC. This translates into CASSYSNRGLGEQYF.

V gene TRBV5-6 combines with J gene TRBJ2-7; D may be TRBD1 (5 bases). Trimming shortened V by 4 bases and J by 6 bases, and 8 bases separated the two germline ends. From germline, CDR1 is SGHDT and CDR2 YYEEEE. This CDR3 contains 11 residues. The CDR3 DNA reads TGTGCCAGCAGCGTCCAGGGCGAGCAGTACTTC. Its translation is CASSVQGEQYF.

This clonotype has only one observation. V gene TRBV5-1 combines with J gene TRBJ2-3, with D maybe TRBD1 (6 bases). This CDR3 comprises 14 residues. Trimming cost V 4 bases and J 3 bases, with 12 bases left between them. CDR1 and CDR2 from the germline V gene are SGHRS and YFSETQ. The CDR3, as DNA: TGCGCCAGCAGCCCTGGACAGATGACAGATACGCAGTATTTT. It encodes CASSPGQMTDTQYF.

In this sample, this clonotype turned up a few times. The CDR3 sequence is CASSSLGGPTDTQYF. The DNA of the CDR3 is TGTGCCAGCAGCTCATTGGGGGGACCCACAGATACGCAGTATTTT. V gene TRBV7-3 combines with J gene TRBJ2-3; D is possibly TRBD2 (6 bases). Germline values: CDR1 SGHTA, CDR2 FQGTGA. The CDR3 contains 15 residues. Between the trimmed V and J ends, which lost 4 bases and 2 bases, there was a span of 13 bases.

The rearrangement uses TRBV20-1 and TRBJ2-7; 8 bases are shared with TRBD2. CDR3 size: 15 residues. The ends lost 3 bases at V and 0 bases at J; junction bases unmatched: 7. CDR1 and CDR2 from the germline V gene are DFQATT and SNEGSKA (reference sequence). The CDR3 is CSASLTSGSSYEQYF. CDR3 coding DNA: TGCAGTGCTAGCCTTACTAGCGGCAGCTCCTACGAGCAGTACTTC.

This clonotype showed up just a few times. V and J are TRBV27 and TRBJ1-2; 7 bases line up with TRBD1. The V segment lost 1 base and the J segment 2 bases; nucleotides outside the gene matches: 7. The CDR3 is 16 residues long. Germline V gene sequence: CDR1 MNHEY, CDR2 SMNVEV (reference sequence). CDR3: CASSLFGTEGNYGYTF. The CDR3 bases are TGTGCCAGCAGTTTATTCGGGACAGAGGGCAACTATGGCTACACCTTC.